One sample yielded the 18 T cell receptor beta chains listed below, sequenced in a study of vaccination effects on CD4 cells after COVID-19 (dated by TCRdb to the early 2020s). Which antigens these TCRs recognize remains unknown. The ViraFEST assay stimulated PBMC with viral peptide pools and then used TCR sequencing to identify antigen-specific CD4+ T cell clonotypes by expansion. After around 11 days of culture, CD4+ T cells were isolated with the EasySep CD4+ T cell isolation kit. Library construction relied on the immunoSEQ multiplex PCR assay. TCRdb stores this immuneACCESS table with in-frame sequences only. Part of the clones is absent; in the studies checked, under half of the shortfall reflects unresolved V genes, and no reason is known for the rest. A total of 60,000 to 70,000 clones appear in this sample, roughly 79% of them only once. Roughly 2.4% of the sample is taken by the ten largest.

This material consisted of CD4+ T cells from PBMCs cultured with HCoV-229E spike peptides, taken before COVID-19 vaccination. Per the publication, the cell subset or site label means: HCoV-229E spike overlapping peptide pool stimulation. These receptors were obtained from a human donor who received a COVID-19 vaccine.

The genes are TRBV7-2 and TRBJ2-1; possible D gene TRBD1, 5 bases. There are 16 residues in the CDR3. The germline V and J ends were trimmed by 1 base and 0 bases, with 10 bases remaining between them. Germline CDR1 reads SGHTA; CDR2 reads FQGNSA. The CDR3 loop is CASSLGGPGSYNEQFF. Here the CDR3 DNA reads TGTGCCAGCAGCTTAGGGGGCCCGGGCTCCTACAATGAGCAGTTCTTC. Full variable domain (missing parts from reference TRBV7-2 and TRBJ2-1): GAGVSQSPSNKVTEKGKDVELRCDPISGHTALYWYRQSLGQGLEFLIYFQGNSAPDKSGLPSDRFSAERTGGSVSTLTIQRTQQEDSAVYLCASSLGGPGSYNEQFFGPGTRLTVL.

V usage is TRBV6-1 and J usage is TRBJ1-5, with D unresolved. This CDR3 contains 12 residues. The germline V and J ends were trimmed by 2 bases and 6 bases, with 5 bases remaining between them. Germline lookup yields CDR1 MNHNS and CDR2 SASEGT. For the CDR3, the DNA is TGTGCCAGCAGTGAATGGGGTCAGCCCCAGCATTTT. As protein: CASSEWGQPQHF.

This chain links TRBV10-2 with TRBJ1-4; weak D call: TRBD1 (5 bases). The germline V gene encodes CDR1 WSHSY and CDR2 SAAADI. The germline V and J ends were trimmed by 3 bases and 8 bases, with 13 bases remaining between them. This CDR3 has 14 residues. The chain's CDR3 is CASSDLSRGEKLFF. The CDR3 DNA sequence: TGCGCCAGCAGTGATCTTTCCCGGGGCGAAAAACTGTTTTTT.

The CDR3 sequence: CSASAQGVYEQYV. CDR3 coding DNA: TGCAGTGCTAGTGCCCAGGGGGTCTACGAGCAGTACGTC. The chain uses TRBV20-1 and TRBJ2-7; 7 positions match TRBD1. After removal of 3 bases from V and 3 bases from J, the junction contained 5 bases not matched to a gene. CDR1 is DFQATT and CDR2 is SNEGSKA in the germline V gene (reference sequence). The CDR3 loop spans 13 amino acids.

The genes are TRBV14 and TRBJ2-7; D unclear. CDR3 length: 13 residues. Germline loops: CDR1 SGHDN, CDR2 FVKESK. V lost 0 bases and J lost 1, with 4 bases in between. The CDR3 DNA reads TGTGCCAGCAGCCAAGAGATATCCTACGAGCAGTACGTC. Protein: CASSQEISYEQYV.

In this sample, this clone turned up a few times. The chain has TRBV12-5 and TRBJ2-5; 9 bases line up with TRBD2. This CDR3 is built from 14 residues. Losses at the gene ends were 4 bases for V and 4 bases for J; bases not matched to a gene: 4. CDR1 LGHNT and CDR2 FRNRAP come from the germline V gene. The DNA of the CDR3 is TGTGCTAGTGGTTATGCGGGGGGGCGAGAGACCCAGTACTTC. Encoded protein: CASGYAGGRETQYF.

The rearrangement joins TRBV5-1 to TRBJ2-1, with TRBD2 matching over 7 bases. The CDR3 totals 14 residues. Germline trimming cut 0 bases from V and 9 bases from J; bases unmatched to any gene: 6. Germline CDR1 and CDR2: SGHRS and YFSETQ. The DNA of the CDR3 is TGCGCCAGCAGCTTGGTTGGGACTACCACTGAGCAGTTCTTC. Translated: CASSLVGTTTEQFF.

This chain uses TRBV7-2 with TRBJ1-5; 9 bases line up with TRBD1. Germline loops: CDR1 SGHTA, CDR2 FQGNSA. V lost 4 bases to trimming and J lost 7 bases; unmatched junction nucleotides: 11. There are 16 residues in the CDR3. The CDR3 is CASSSSGGTGSQPQHF. The CDR3, as DNA: TGTGCCAGCAGCTCTAGTGGGGGGACAGGGTCACAGCCCCAGCATTTT.

The chain has TRBV6-5 and TRBJ1-6; D not resolved. This CDR3 comprises 14 residues. CDR1 and CDR2 (germline): MNHEY, SVGAGI. V dropped 6 bases and J dropped 2 bases, with 8 bases sitting between them. CDR3 in amino acids: CASRGGAYNSPLHF. CDR3 coding DNA: TGTGCCAGCAGGGGTGGAGCCTATAATTCACCCCTCCACTTT.

The gene calls are TRBV24-1 and TRBJ2-2; D tentatively reads TRBD1 or TRBD2 (6 bases each). CDR3 length: 15 amino acids. V gave up 0 bases and J gave up 6 bases, with 10 bases separating them. The germline V gene has CDR1 KGHDR and CDR2 SFDVKD. CDR3 bases: TGTGCCACCAGTGATTTGTTAGGGGGGCCCGGGGAGCTGTTTTTT. It yields the protein CATSDLLGGPGELFF.

This clone was counted only a few times. This chain connects TRBV5-1 to TRBJ1-1; perhaps TRBD1 as D (6 bases). V was shortened by 4 bases and J by 3 bases, with 13 bases between the two germline ends. Per the germline V gene, CDR1 is SGHRS and CDR2 is YFSETQ. The CDR3 has 14 residues. The CDR3 DNA sequence: TGCGCCAGCAGCACCTGGGACACCTACACTGAAGCTTTCTTT. Translation: CASSTWDTYTEAFF. Full variable domain (remainder filled in from reference TRBV5-1 and TRBJ1-1): KAGVTQTPRYLIKTRGQQVTLSCSPISGHRSVSWYQQTPGQGLQFLFEYFSETQRNKGNFPGRFSGRQFSNSRSEMNVSTLELGDSALYLCASSTWDTYTEAFFGQGTRLTVV.

The rearrangement joins TRBV5-1 to TRBJ2-5, with D unresolved. Germline V gene sequence: CDR1 SGHRS, CDR2 YFSETQ. V was shortened by 6 bases and J by 4 bases, with 19 bases between the two germline ends. The CDR3 consists of 15 residues. This CDR3 is CASTGQGLGGETQYF. Written as DNA, the CDR3 is TGCGCCAGCACAGGTCAAGGGTTAGGTGGAGAGACCCAGTACTTC. Full variable domain (remainder filled in from reference TRBV5-1 and TRBJ2-5): KAGVTQTPRYLIKTRGQQVTLSCSPISGHRSVSWYQQTPGQGLQFLFEYFSETQRNKGNFPGRFSGRQFSNSRSEMNVSTLELGDSALYLCASTGQGLGGETQYFGPGTRLLVL.

The chain employs TRBV5-6 and TRBJ2-3; possibly TRBD2 for D (6 bases). The ends were cut back, 0 bases at V and 2 bases at J, with 10 bases in the middle. Germline assignment: CDR1 SGHDT and CDR2 YYEEEE. This CDR3 region has 15 residues. Here the CDR3 DNA reads TGTGCCAGCAGCTTGGTGGGGGGACCCACAGATACGCAGTATTTT. Translated: CASSLVGGPTDTQYF.

The chain has TRBV7-8 and TRBJ1-6; 8 positions agree with TRBD1. The CDR3 is 15 amino acids. Germline V gene lookup returns CDR1 SGHVS and CDR2 FQNEAQ. The junction had 7 bases not matched to a gene; V was cut back by 5 bases and J by 7 bases. The DNA of the CDR3 is TGTGCCAGCAGCCTACGGACAGGGACGAATTCACCCCTCCACTTT. Its protein is CASSLRTGTNSPLHF.

The chain combines TRBV3-1 (or the pseudogene TRBV3-2) with TRBJ2-1, with D perhaps given as TRBD1 or TRBD2 (6 bases each). Trimming removed 5 bases at V and 0 bases at J, with 14 bases between. Germline loops: CDR1 LGHDT, CDR2 YNNKEL (reference sequence). This CDR3 is built from 16 residues. The CDR3: CASSSRRGDSYNEQFF. The CDR3 DNA sequence: TGTGCCAGCAGCTCCCGAAGGGGGGACTCCTACAATGAGCAGTTCTTC.

The chain carries TRBV5-1 and TRBJ2-3; tentatively, D is TRBD1 or TRBD2 (5 bases each). The ends were cut back, 1 base at V and 5 bases at J, with 23 bases in the middle. Germline V gene lookup returns CDR1 SGHRS and CDR2 YFSETQ. The CDR3 is 18 residues long. CDR3 sequence reads: CASSLLPLLGEMGDTQYF. DNA of the CDR3: TGCGCCAGCAGCTTGTTACCTCTTTTAGGGGAGATGGGAGATACGCAGTATTTT.

This clone is a singleton in its sample. The rearrangement links TRBV7-2 to TRBJ2-3; D is unclear. CDR3 length: 12 amino acids. Trimming pared 2 bases from V and 5 bases from J, leaving 5 bases between. Germline V gives CDR1 SGHTA, CDR2 FQGNSA. CDR3 coding DNA: TGTGCCAGCAGCTTATTCGAAGATACGCAGTATTTT. Its protein is CASSLFEDTQYF.

This chain links TRBV2 with TRBJ2-4; D is undetermined. The V end was cut by 6 bases, the J end by 0 bases, with 15 bases between. The V gene's germline CDR1 is SNHLY and CDR2 FYNNEI. The CDR3 sequence is 16 residues long. The CDR3 loop is CASRPQPTLAKNIQYF. CDR3 nucleotide sequence: TGTGCCAGCAGACCACAGCCCACCCTAGCCAAAAACATTCAGTACTTC. The full variable domain, its missing parts supplied by reference TRBV2 and TRBJ2-4, is EPEVTQTPSHQVTQMGQEVILRCVPISNHLYFYWYRQILGQKVEFLVSFYNNEISEKSEIFDDQFSVERPDGSNFTLKIRSTKLEDSAMYFCASRPQPTLAKNIQYFGAGTRLSVL.